This entry concerns a single T cell receptor (beta chain). This sample was taken from a study of T cells in Graves' hyperthyroidism and ophthalmopathy. Amplified regions were TCR beta CDR3 sequences from RNA transcripts. The HTBI primer set was used in a first-round RT-PCR of the TCR CDR3. TCRdb ran MiXCR on the multiplex PCR reads and lists one entry per CDR3 protein. The table records 350,000 to 400,000 distinct CDR3 sequences, under 15% of them present only once. The V end was cut by 3 bases, the J end by 9 bases, with 10 bases between. Germline V gene lookup returns CDR1 MNHNS and CDR2 SASEGT. The CDR3 runs to 12 residues.

This clonotype originated in a woman younger than 45 with Graves' hyperthyroidism. The sample consisted of blood. This chain connects TRBV6-1 to TRBJ2-3; D call uncertain. In nucleotides, the CDR3 is TGTGCCAGCAGTGAGATAAAGACGACGCAGTATTTT. Translating it yields CASSEIKTTQYF.